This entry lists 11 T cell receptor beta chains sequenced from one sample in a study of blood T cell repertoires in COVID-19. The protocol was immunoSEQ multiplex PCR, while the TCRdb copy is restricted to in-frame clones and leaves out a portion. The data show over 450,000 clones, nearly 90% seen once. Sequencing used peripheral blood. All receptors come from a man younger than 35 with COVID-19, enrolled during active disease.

The CDR3 sequence is CASKGLGTEAFF. The CDR3 DNA reads as TGCGCCAGCAAGGGGCTCGGGACTGAAGCTTTCTTT. The chain has TRBV10-2 and TRBJ1-1; D possibly corresponds to TRBD1 (5 bases). V was clipped by 7 bases and J by 5 bases, with 11 bases between them. Germline assignment: CDR1 WSHSY and CDR2 SAAADI. CDR3 length: 12 amino acids.

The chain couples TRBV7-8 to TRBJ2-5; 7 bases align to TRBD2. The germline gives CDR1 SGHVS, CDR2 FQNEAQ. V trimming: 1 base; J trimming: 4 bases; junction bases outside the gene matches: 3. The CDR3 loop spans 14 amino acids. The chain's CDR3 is CASSLVREGETQYF. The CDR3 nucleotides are TGTGCCAGCAGCTTAGTCAGGGAGGGAGAGACCCAGTACTTC. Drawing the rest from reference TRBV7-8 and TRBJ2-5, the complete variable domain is GAGVSQSPRYKVAKRGQDVALRCDPISGHVSLFWYQQALGQGPEFLTYFQNEAQLDKSGLPSDRFFAERPEGSVSTLKIQRTQQEDSAVYLCASSLVREGETQYFGPGTRLLVL.

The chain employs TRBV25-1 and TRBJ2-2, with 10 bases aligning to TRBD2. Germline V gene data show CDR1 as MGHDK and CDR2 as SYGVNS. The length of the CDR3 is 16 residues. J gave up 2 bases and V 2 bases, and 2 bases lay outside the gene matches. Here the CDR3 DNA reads TGTGCCAGCAGTGAAGGACTAGCGGAAAACACCGGGGAGCTGTTTTTT. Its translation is CASSEGLAENTGELFF.

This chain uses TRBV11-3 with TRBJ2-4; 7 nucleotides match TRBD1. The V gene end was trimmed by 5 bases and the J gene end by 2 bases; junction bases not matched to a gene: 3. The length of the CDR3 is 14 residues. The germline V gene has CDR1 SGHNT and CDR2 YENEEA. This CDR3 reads CASSPGQPKNIQYF. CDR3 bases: TGTGCCAGCAGCCCGGGACAGCCCAAAAACATTCAGTACTTC.

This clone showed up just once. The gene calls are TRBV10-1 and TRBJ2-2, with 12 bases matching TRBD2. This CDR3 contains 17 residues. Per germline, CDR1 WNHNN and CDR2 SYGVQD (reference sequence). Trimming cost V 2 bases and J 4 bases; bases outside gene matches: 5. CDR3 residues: CASSEGLAGSSTGELFF. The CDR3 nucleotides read TGCGCCAGCAGTGAGGGACTAGCGGGATCCAGCACCGGGGAGCTGTTTTTT.

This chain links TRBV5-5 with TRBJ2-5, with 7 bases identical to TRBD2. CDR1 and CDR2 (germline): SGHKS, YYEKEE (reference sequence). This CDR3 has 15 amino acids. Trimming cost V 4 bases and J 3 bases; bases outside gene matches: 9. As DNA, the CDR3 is TGTGCCAGCAGCGTGGCTAGCGGAAACAAAGAGACCCAGTACTTC. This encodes CASSVASGNKETQYF.

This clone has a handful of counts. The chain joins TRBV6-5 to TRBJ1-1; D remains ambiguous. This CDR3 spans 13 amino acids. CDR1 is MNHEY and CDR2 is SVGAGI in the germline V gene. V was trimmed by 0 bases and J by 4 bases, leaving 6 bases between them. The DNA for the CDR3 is TGTGCCAGCAGTTACTCTTCCTCCACTGAAGCTTTCTTT. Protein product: CASSYSSSTEAFF.

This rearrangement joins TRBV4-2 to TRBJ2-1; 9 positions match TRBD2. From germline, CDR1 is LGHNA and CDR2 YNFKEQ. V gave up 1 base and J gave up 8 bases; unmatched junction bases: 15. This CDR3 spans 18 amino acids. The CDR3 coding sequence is TGTGCCAGCAGCCAAGGTCCCGTGGGGCTAGCGGGGTGGGATGAGCAGTTCTTC. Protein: CASSQGPVGLAGWDEQFF.

In nucleotides, the CDR3 is TGTGCCAGCAGCGCTAGGGGCGCGCAGGGGTATGACAATGAGCAGTTCTTC. This encodes CASSARGAQGYDNEQFF. The chain is built from TRBV7-6 and TRBJ2-1; D possibly corresponds to TRBD1 (6 bases). Trimming removed 5 bases from V and 5 bases from J, with 22 bases in between. The CDR3 length is 17 residues. Germline V lookup: CDR1 SGHVS, CDR2 FNYEAQ.

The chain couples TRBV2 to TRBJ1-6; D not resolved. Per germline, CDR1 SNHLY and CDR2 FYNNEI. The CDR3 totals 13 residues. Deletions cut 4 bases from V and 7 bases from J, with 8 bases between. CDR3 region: CASSAGVNSPLHF. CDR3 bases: TGTGCCAGCAGTGCCGGGGTCAATTCACCCCTCCACTTT. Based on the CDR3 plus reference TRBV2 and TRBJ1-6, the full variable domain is EPEVTQTPSHQVTQMGQEVILRCVPISNHLYFYWYRQILGQKVEFLVSFYNNEISEKSEIFDDQFSVERPDGSNFTLKIRSTKLEDSAMYFCASSAGVNSPLHFGNGTRLTVT.

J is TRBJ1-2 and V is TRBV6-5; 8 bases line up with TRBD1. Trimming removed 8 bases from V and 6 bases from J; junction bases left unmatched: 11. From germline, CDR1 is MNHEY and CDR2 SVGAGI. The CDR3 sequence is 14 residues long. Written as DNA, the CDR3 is TGTGCCAGCGTTACCGGGACAGGAGTAAATGGCTACACCTTC. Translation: CASVTGTGVNGYTF.